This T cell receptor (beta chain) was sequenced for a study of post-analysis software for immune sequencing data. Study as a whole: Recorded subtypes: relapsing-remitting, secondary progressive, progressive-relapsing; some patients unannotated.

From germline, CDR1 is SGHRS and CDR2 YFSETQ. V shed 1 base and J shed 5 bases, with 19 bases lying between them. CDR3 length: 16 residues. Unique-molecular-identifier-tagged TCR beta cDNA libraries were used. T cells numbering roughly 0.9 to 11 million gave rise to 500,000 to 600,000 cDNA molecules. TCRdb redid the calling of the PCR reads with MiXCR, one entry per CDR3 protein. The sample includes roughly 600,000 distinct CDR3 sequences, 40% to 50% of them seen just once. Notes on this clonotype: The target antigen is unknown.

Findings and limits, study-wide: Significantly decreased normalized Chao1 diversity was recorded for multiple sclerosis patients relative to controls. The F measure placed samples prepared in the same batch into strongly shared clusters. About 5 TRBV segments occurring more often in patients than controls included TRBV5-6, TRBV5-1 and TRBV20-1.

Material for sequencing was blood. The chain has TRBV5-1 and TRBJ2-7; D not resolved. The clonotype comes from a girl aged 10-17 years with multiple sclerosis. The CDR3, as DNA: TGCGCCAGCAGCTTGAATCGGTGGTACCGCGGAAACGAGCAGTACTTC. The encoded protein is CASSLNRWYRGNEQYF.